One and the same sample provided the 25 T cell receptor beta chains below, sequenced in a study of T cell repertoires in cytomegalovirus infection. MiXCR, applied by TCRdb to the reads, yields one record per CDR3 protein. In the table there are approximately 1,000,000 distinct CDR3 sequences, about a third of which are singletons. What these receptors recognize is not known. The sequencing here drew on cultured CD8+ T cells from PBMCs, taken from culture after CMV antigen stimulation. The receptors shown here come from a human donor in good health (CMV status not recorded). Some clones in this sample may be carry-over from other donors' samples.

The chain recombines TRBV19 with TRBJ2-5; weak D call: TRBD2 (5 bases). From germline, CDR1 is LNHDA and CDR2 SQIVND (reference sequence). V was trimmed by 1 base and J by 3 bases, leaving 6 bases between them. This CDR3 has 13 amino acids. This chain's CDR3 is CASSIGGEETQYF. The CDR3 region has the DNA TGTGCCAGTAGTATAGGGGGAGAAGAGACCCAGTACTTC. Full variable domain (remainder filled in from reference TRBV19 and TRBJ2-5): DGGITQSPKYLFRKEGQNVTLSCEQNLNHDAMYWYRQDPGQGLRLIYYSQIVNDFQKGDIAEGYSVSREKKESFPLTVTSAQKNPTAFYLCASSIGGEETQYFGPGTRLLVL.

J is TRBJ1-1 and V is TRBV28, with 7 bases that match TRBD1. With V trimmed by 3 bases and J by 4 bases, 5 bases remained unmatched. Germline V lookup: CDR1 MDHEN, CDR2 SYDVKM. The CDR3 runs 14 residues. CDR3 nucleotide sequence: TGTGCCAGCAGTTTCAACAGGGGCGGCACTGAAGCTTTCTTT. It yields the protein CASSFNRGGTEAFF.

This clonotype was detected a few times. The chain is built from TRBV10-3 and TRBJ2-1; D is ambiguous. Germline V lookup: CDR1 ENHRY, CDR2 SYGVKD. V dropped 2 bases and J dropped 0 bases, with 8 bases sitting between them. The CDR3 is 15 amino acids. CDR3 protein: CAISELSSSYNEQFF. In nucleotides, the CDR3 is TGTGCCATCAGTGAGCTTTCTAGCTCCTACAATGAGCAGTTCTTC.

This clonotype was observed a handful of times. The CDR3 DNA is TGTGCCAGCAGCCCTTCCCCCGGGGGTACCTACGAGCAGTACTTC. Translated: CASSPSPGGTYEQYF. This chain uses TRBV27 with TRBJ2-7, with D tentatively TRBD2 (6 bases). The V and J ends lost 6 bases and 2 bases respectively, with 17 bases between them. The germline V gene encodes CDR1 MNHEY and CDR2 SMNVEV (reference sequence). This CDR3 is built from 15 residues.

The chain joins TRBV27 to TRBJ1-2; tentative D call: TRBD1 (6 bases). This CDR3 spans 15 amino acids. V was trimmed by 4 bases and J by 2 bases, leaving 14 bases between them. Germline loops: CDR1 MNHEY, CDR2 SMNVEV (reference sequence). CDR3 amino acids: CASSSVTGINYGYTF. The CDR3 bases are TGTGCCAGCAGTTCTGTCACAGGGATCAACTATGGCTACACCTTC.

As regards this clonotype: The junction and the germline gene differ at one end; a read error may be behind it. The V and J genes are TRBV15 and TRBJ2-7, with a tentative D call TRBD1 (6 bases). The germline gives CDR1 LNHNV, CDR2 YYDKDF (reference sequence). This CDR3 has 13 residues. This CDR3 reads CVTSRHSGDEQYF. CDR3 sequence (DNA): TGTGTCACCAGCAGACACTCAGGGGACGAGCAGTACTTC.

As for this clonotype: A read error may be the cause here, since a much bigger clone is one base away. The gene calls are TRBV10-2 and TRBJ2-1; 8 nucleotides match TRBD2. This CDR3 is built from 16 residues. With 3 bases clipped from V and 9 bases from J, the junction kept 13 bases outside the gene matches. Germline V gene lookup returns CDR1 WSHSY and CDR2 SAAADI. CDR3 sequence reads: CASSDGGGRRFAEQFF. In DNA form, the CDR3 reads TGCGCCAGCAGTGACGGCGGGGGGCGCAGGTTCGCTGAGCAGTTCTTC.

This clonotype was found once. The chain employs TRBV5-4 and TRBJ1-2, with D hard to call. The CDR3 is 10 amino acids. V was pared by 10 bases and J by 8 bases, with 12 bases between. The V gene's germline CDR1 is SGHNT and CDR2 YYREEE (reference sequence). The CDR3: CACGPQGYTF. For the CDR3, the DNA is TGTGCCTGCGGACCACAGGGCTACACCTTC.

This clonotype was seen ten or more times. This chain joins TRBV7-2 and TRBJ2-3; D call uncertain. With 1 base removed from V and 6 bases from J, the gap between germline ends came to 11 bases. The germline V gene has CDR1 SGHTA and CDR2 FQGNSA. The CDR3 sequence is 14 residues long. The chain's CDR3 is CASSLDSPNDTQYF. In nucleotides, the CDR3 is TGTGCCAGCAGCTTAGACAGTCCCAATGATACGCAGTATTTT. The variable domain in full, with the rest retrieved from reference TRBV7-2 and TRBJ2-3, is GAGVSQSPSNKVTEKGKDVELRCDPISGHTALYWYRQSLGQGLEFLIYFQGNSAPDKSGLPSDRFSAERTGGSVSTLTIQRTQQEDSAVYLCASSLDSPNDTQYFGPGTRLTVL.

This clonotype appeared many times. V is TRBV7-2 and J is TRBJ2-1; possibly TRBD1 or TRBD2 for D (5 bases each). V shed 2 bases and J shed 7 bases, with 12 bases lying between them. Germline V lookup: CDR1 SGHTA, CDR2 FQGNSA. The CDR3 is 14 residues long. This CDR3 reads CASSLPRGVNEQFF. As DNA, the CDR3 is TGTGCCAGCAGCTTACCGAGAGGGGTAAATGAGCAGTTCTTC.

This chain connects TRBV28 to TRBJ1-2; 8 positions match TRBD1. Germline CDR1 and CDR2: MDHEN and SYDVKM. This CDR3 is 19 amino acids long. The V gene end was trimmed by 3 bases and the J gene end by 3 bases; junction bases not matched to a gene: 18. The DNA of the CDR3 is TGTGCCAGCAGTTTTTATAGTCCCCCTCCGGACAGGGAGGACTATGGCTACACCTTC. This sequence encodes CASSFYSPPPDREDYGYTF.

The chain is built from TRBV19 and TRBJ2-2; TRBD2 aligns across 8 bases. Germline lookup yields CDR1 LNHDA and CDR2 SQIVND (reference sequence). With 9 bases clipped from V and 5 bases from J, the junction kept 11 bases outside the gene matches. The CDR3 spans 15 residues. CDR3 amino acids: CASCYGRGETGELFF. CDR3 DNA: TGTGCCAGCTGCTACGGGAGGGGGGAGACCGGGGAGCTGTTTTTT.

To note about this clonotype: This may be a read error, as it is one base from a much larger clone. The rearrangement uses TRBV7-2 and TRBJ1-2; a weak D match, TRBD1 (5 bases). Trimming cost V 5 bases and J 10 bases, with 11 bases left between them. CDR3 length equals 11 residues. Germline-derived CDR1 and CDR2 are SGHTA and FQGNSA. CDR3 sequence reads: CASSNLGTYTF. Here the CDR3 DNA reads TGTGCCAGCAGCAATCTTGGGACCTACACCTTC.

This chain connects TRBV12-3 or TRBV12-4 to TRBJ1-5; D is uncertain. V lost 5 bases and J lost 5, with 13 bases in between. The CDR3 has 14 residues. Here the CDR3 reads CASSPPRGYQPQHF. CDR3 coding DNA: TGTGCCAGCAGTCCCCCCCGGGGTTATCAGCCCCAGCATTTT.

The chain uses TRBV28 and TRBJ2-1; TRBD2 agrees at 14 bases. Germline CDR1 reads MDHEN; CDR2 reads SYDVKM. The CDR3 has 16 residues. Trimming at V came to 7 bases and at J to 8 bases, leaving 10 bases not matched to a gene. Here the CDR3 reads CASTFGLAGGWYEQFF. DNA of the CDR3: TGTGCCAGCACCTTCGGACTAGCGGGGGGTTGGTATGAGCAGTTCTTC.

This rearrangement joins TRBV12-3 or TRBV12-4 to TRBJ1-2; the D is unclear. This CDR3 region has 13 residues. V was clipped by 5 bases and J by 0 bases, with 7 bases between them. This chain's CDR3 is CASSVAPNYGYTF. The DNA for the CDR3 is TGTGCCAGCAGTGTTGCACCTAACTATGGCTACACCTTC.

The sample holds many counts of this clonotype. One end of the junction varies from germline; a read error may be responsible. The gene calls are TRBV7-7 and TRBJ1-4; D may be TRBD1 (6 bases). CDR3 length equals 15 residues. CDR1 and CDR2 (germline): SSHAT, FNYEAQ (reference sequence). The DNA of the CDR3 is TGTGCTAGCAGTCCAGGGCAGGGGACTAATGAAAAACTGTTTTTT. It translates to CASSPGQGTNEKLFF.

The chain carries TRBV6-5 and TRBJ1-1; D call uncertain. The CDR3 extends over 18 amino acids. The V end lost 2 bases, the J end lost 0 bases, and 19 bases lay between the germline ends. Per the germline V gene, CDR1 is MNHEY and CDR2 is SVGAGI. The CDR3 DNA reads as TGTGCCAGCAGTTACGACCTTCGCGGGATTGAGATGAACACTGAAGCTTTCTTT. It encodes CASSYDLRGIEMNTEAFF.

The chain joins TRBV12-3 or TRBV12-4 to TRBJ2-5, with D hard to call. The germline V and J ends were trimmed by 7 bases and 1 base, with 13 bases remaining between them. The CDR3 runs to 14 residues. CDR3 loop: CASNPSGIQETQYF. Written as DNA, the CDR3 is TGTGCCAGCAATCCGAGTGGAATCCAAGAGACCCAGTACTTC.

This clonotype was seen a few times. The chain recombines TRBV27 with TRBJ1-5; 7 nucleotides line up with TRBD1. Trimming removed 5 bases from V and 7 bases from J; junction bases left unmatched: 8. The CDR3 is made up of 14 amino acids. Germline assignment: CDR1 MNHEY and CDR2 SMNVEV (reference sequence). The CDR3 region has the DNA TGTGCCAGCAGTCCACAGGGGTTCGGGCAGCCCCAGCATTTT. Translated: CASSPQGFGQPQHF.

This clonotype was counted only a few times. CDR3 nucleotide sequence: TGCAGCGTTGATCTTGCGGAGCAGTTCTTC. Translating it yields CSVDLAEQFF. The chain couples TRBV29-1 to TRBJ2-1, with D hard to call. The CDR3 is made up of 10 amino acids. V lost 3 bases, J lost 10 bases, and 7 bases lay in between. Germline V CDR1 and CDR2: SQVTM, ANQGSEA.

This clonotype was counted between two and nine times. The rearrangement links TRBV7-6 to TRBJ2-7; unclear D gene. CDR3 length equals 15 residues. Trimming stripped 6 bases from V and 3 bases from J, with 18 bases between. Per the germline V gene, CDR1 is SGHVS and CDR2 is FNYEAQ. The CDR3, as DNA: TGTGCCAGCAGACAACTCGCGGTTAATAACTACGAGCAGTACTTC. Translated, it gives CASRQLAVNNYEQYF.

The CDR3 here is CASKKESDAFF. The CDR3 DNA sequence: TGTGCCAGCAAGAAGGAAAGTGACGCTTTCTTT. This rearrangement joins TRBV6-1 to TRBJ1-1; D not certain. Germline V lookup: CDR1 MNHNS, CDR2 SASEGT. V lost 7 bases and J 11 bases, leaving 14 bases between the germline ends. This CDR3 has 11 residues.

CDR3 sequence reads: CASRQGPYDQPQHF. CDR3 DNA sequence: TGTGCCAGTAGACAGGGGCCTTACGATCAGCCCCAGCATTTT. The chain employs TRBV27 and TRBJ1-5; TRBD1 agrees at 8 bases. The CDR3 runs 14 residues. The germline V gene has CDR1 MNHEY and CDR2 SMNVEV (reference sequence). J was trimmed by 5 bases and V by 9 bases; bases with no gene match: 9.

Turning to this clonotype: Here the CDR3 omits its conserved ending phenylalanine or tryptophan, so a read error is the likely source. The V gene is TRBV7-2, the J gene TRBJ2-3; D gene ambiguous. This CDR3 contains 15 residues. The germline gives CDR1 SGHTA, CDR2 FQGNSA. Trimming removed 5 bases at V and 6 bases at J, with 18 bases between. The CDR3 spells CASSPRPLSRDTQYS. In DNA form, the CDR3 reads TGTGCCAGCAGCCCCAGACCCTTATCTCGGGATACGCAGTATTCT.